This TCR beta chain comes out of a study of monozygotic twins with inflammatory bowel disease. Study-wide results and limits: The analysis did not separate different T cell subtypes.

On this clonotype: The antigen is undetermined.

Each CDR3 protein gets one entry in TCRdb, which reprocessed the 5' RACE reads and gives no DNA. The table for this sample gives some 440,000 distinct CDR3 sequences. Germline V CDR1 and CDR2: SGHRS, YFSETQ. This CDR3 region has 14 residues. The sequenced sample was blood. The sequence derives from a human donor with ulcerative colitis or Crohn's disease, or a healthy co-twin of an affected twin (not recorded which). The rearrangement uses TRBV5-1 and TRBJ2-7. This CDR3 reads CASSLEADTYEQYF.